The clone carrying this T cell receptor beta chain was observed once. Authors' methods: Reference gene primers were amplified, and this amplification served to estimate nucleated cell counts. TCRdb keeps only in-frame clones here, not all; method: immunoSEQ multiplex PCR. That table supplies the V and J calls and clone size; D and trimming were determined from the DNA. The sample has approximately 200,000 clones; 85% to 90% are singletons. These data belong to a study of blood T cell repertoires in COVID-19. V was shortened by 0 bases and J by 5 bases, with 14 bases between the two germline ends. CDR3 length: 15 amino acids. Germline CDR1 and CDR2: LGHDT and YNNKEL (reference sequence).

V gene TRBV3-1 (or the pseudogene TRBV3-2) combines with J gene TRBJ2-7, with unresolved D. The sequencing sample was made of peripheral blood. This receptor was identified in a woman aged 25 to 39 with active or convalescent COVID-19. CDR3 loop: CASSQEVQATDEQYF. The CDR3 nucleotides are TGTGCCAGCAGCCAAGAGGTCCAGGCCACCGACGAGCAGTACTTC.